This TCR beta chain was recovered during a study of blood T cell repertoires in COVID-19 (dated by TCRdb to 2018 to 2020). Regarding the complete study: Collaborator samples came from the United States, Italy and Spain and covered acute and convalescent phases of COVID-19. Deeply sampled blood TCRbeta repertoires from subjects exposed to, actively infected with, or recovered from COVID-19 were included in the dataset. Nearly every sample came with metadata listing a de-identified subject ID, COVID-19 status, age in years and sex. Where available, HLA class I and class II types were obtained from metadata supplied by the sample provider rather than from assay-based typing. Samples came from the ongoing ImmuneRACE study (first 160 participants) plus 1,254 subjects from 6 global collaborators. The repertoires were released in a freely available public database intended as a resource for research on the immune response to SARS-CoV-2. The material from the prospective study consisted of cDNA or gDNA derived from T cells, B-cell-depleted T cells, or PBMCs. Findings and caveats that apply to the study as a whole: The amount of clinical and demographic metadata varied by source and participant and was provided uncurated.

Whole blood was collected in K2EDTA tubes by collaborating institutions according to the institutions' own protocols. Collaborator samples were shipped for TCRbeta analysis as frozen whole blood, isolated PBMCs, or DNA extracted from either sample type. The immunoSEQ Assay, a bias-controlled multiplex PCR, was used to amplify TCRbeta CDR3 regions from genomic DNA. As for how the authors treated the data: The number of nucleated cells in each sample was estimated by amplification of reference gene primers within the assay. To quantify the absolute abundance of each unique TCRbeta CDR3 rearrangement, sequence reads were collapsed and filtered. Productive Simpson clonality was computed per sample as the square root of Simpson's diversity index over productive rearrangements. TCRdb retrieved this table from immuneACCESS and kept in-frame rearrangements only. Not all clones are present; in checked studies, unresolved V genes account for under half, and no reason is known for the remainder. The DNA was the basis for D and trimming; V, J and clone size are from that table. This sample lists 60,000 to 80,000 clones; 70% to 90% were detected once. The ten top clones hold over 6% of the sample.

Turning to this clone: This clone's antigen is unknown. No base quality values were provided; no much bigger clone lies one nucleotide off.

The specimen was peripheral blood. The receptor comes from a woman aged 70-85 years with acute or convalescent COVID-19.

The CDR3 protein is CASSRAGEPYNEQFF. The sequenced DNA: TGTGCCAGCAGCCGAGCGGGGGAGCCTTACAATGAGCAGTTCTTC. The receptor chain draws on TRBV6-5 and TRBJ2-1; 8 central nucleotides agree with TRBD2. Ends trimmed: V by 6 bases, J by 4 bases; bases unmatched to a gene: 8. Spanning cysteine to phenylalanine, the CDR3 consists of 15 amino acids. Only CDR3 DNA remains: 45 bases, in frame from the first base. In the germline V gene, CDR1 corresponds to MNHEY and CDR2 to SVGAGI.